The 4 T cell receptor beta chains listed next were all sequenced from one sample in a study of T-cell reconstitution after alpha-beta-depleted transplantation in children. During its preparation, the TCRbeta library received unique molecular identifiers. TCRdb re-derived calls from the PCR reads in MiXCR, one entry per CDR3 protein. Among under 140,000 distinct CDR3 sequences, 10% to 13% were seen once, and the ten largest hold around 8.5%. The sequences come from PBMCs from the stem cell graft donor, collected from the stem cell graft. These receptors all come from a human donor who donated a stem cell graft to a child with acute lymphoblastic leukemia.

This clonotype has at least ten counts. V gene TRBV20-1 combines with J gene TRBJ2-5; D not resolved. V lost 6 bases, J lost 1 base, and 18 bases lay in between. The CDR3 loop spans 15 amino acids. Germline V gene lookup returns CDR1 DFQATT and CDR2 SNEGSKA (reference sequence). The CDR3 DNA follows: TGCAGTGCCCCGATACAAGGGCGGACCCAAGAGACCCAGTACTTC. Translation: CSAPIQGRTQETQYF.

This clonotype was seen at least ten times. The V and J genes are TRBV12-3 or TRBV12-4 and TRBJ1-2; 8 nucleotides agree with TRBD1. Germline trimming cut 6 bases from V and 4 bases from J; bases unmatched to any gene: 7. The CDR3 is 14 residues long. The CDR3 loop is CASSIGQGAYGYTF. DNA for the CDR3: TGTGCCAGCAGCATAGGACAGGGCGCCTATGGCTACACCTTC.

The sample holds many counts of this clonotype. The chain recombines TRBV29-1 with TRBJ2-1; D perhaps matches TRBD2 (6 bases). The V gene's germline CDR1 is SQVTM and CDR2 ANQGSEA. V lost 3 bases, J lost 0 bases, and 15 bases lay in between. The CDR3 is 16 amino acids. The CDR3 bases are TGCAGCGTTGATTCTGTCGGGAGTGGCTCCTACAATGAGCAGTTCTTC. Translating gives CSVDSVGSGSYNEQFF.

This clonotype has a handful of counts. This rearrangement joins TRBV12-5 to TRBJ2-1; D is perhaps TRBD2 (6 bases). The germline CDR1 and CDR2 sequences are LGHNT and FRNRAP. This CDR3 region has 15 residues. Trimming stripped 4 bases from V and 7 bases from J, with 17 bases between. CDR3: CASGSGEVLANEQFF. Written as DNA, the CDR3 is TGTGCTAGTGGTTCCGGTGAGGTCCTAGCGAATGAGCAGTTCTTC.